The clone carrying this T cell receptor beta chain was detected only a few times. This sample is part of a study of identical twins. TCRdb passed the 5' RACE reads through MiXCR, listing each CDR3 protein once. The repertoire holds approximately 690,000 distinct CDR3 sequences, with around 5.7% as singletons. The V gene lost 0 bases and the J gene lost 2 bases, with 18 bases spanning the gap. The length of the CDR3 is 18 residues. Germline CDR1 is LGHDT and CDR2 is YNNKEL (reference sequence). The sequence was obtained from a man between 18 and 35 years old in good health. The chain links TRBV3-1 to TRBJ2-3; the D gene is possibly TRBD2 (6 bases). Sequenced: naive T cells sorted from blood. CDR3 nucleotide sequence: TGTGCCAGCAGCCAAGAAGCCCGTCTGCGGGAAGACACAGATACGCAGTATTTT. Translating gives CASSQEARLREDTDTQYF.